Listed here are 20 T cell receptor beta chains from one sample, sequenced in a study of T-cell memory formation after mild COVID-19. TCRdb processed the 5' RACE reads anew with MiXCR; each CDR3 protein has one entry. The data show 95,000 to 120,000 distinct CDR3 sequences, with 15% to 20% seen just once and less than 6% held by the top ten. Source material: PBMCs or a T cell subset sorted from them (not recorded which). These receptors came from a man younger than 35 who had mild COVID-19 (a few samples of this study predate the infection). Cell type and time point are not known.

The chain has TRBV6-5 and TRBJ1-6; D call uncertain. The CDR3 length is 16 residues. The V gene lost 0 bases and the J gene lost 8 bases, with 14 bases spanning the gap. Germline V gene lookup returns CDR1 MNHEY and CDR2 SVGAGI. The CDR3 spells CASSYSPPGFHSPLHF. CDR3 nucleotides: TGTGCCAGCAGTTACTCCCCGCCGGGTTTTCATTCACCCCTCCACTTT.

This clonotype came up a few times. The chain uses TRBV7-2 and TRBJ1-6; D uncertain. Germline V gene lookup returns CDR1 SGHTA and CDR2 FQGNSA. With 5 bases removed from V and 15 bases from J, the gap between germline ends came to 14 bases. The CDR3 has 12 residues. The CDR3 DNA reads TGTGCCAGCAGCCCGCGTGCGTTGGGCCTCCACTTT. Translation gives CASSPRALGLHF. Variable domain in full (rest from reference TRBV7-2 and TRBJ1-6): GAGVSQSPSNKVTEKGKDVELRCDPISGHTALYWYRQSLGQGLEFLIYFQGNSAPDKSGLPSDRFSAERTGGSVSTLTIQRTQQEDSAVYLCASSPRALGLHFGNGTRLTVT.

This chain links TRBV29-1 with TRBJ2-5, with no clear D. This CDR3 has 12 residues. Germline V lookup: CDR1 SQVTM, CDR2 ANQGSEA. V lost 4 bases, J lost 4 bases, and 10 bases lay in between. The chain's CDR3 is CSVVPGGETQYF. The CDR3 nucleotides read TGCAGCGTTGTTCCTGGCGGAGAGACCCAGTACTTC.

This clonotype appeared a few times. The gene calls are TRBV4-2 and TRBJ2-5; D unresolved. V dropped 1 base and J dropped 1 base, with 7 bases sitting between them. The CDR3 has 14 amino acids. Germline V gene sequence: CDR1 LGHNA, CDR2 YNFKEQ. This CDR3 reads CASSQAGIQETQYF. CDR3 sequence (DNA): TGTGCCAGCAGCCAAGCAGGAATCCAAGAGACCCAGTACTTC.

The chain combines TRBV19 with TRBJ1-5; a weak D match, TRBD1 (6 bases). V was trimmed by 4 bases and J by 4 bases, leaving 14 bases between them. The CDR3 totals 15 residues. Per germline, CDR1 LNHDA and CDR2 SQIVND (reference sequence). Here the CDR3 reads CASSTPGGSNQPQHF. The CDR3 DNA reads TGTGCCAGTAGTACGCCGGGGGGCTCAAATCAGCCCCAGCATTTT.

This clonotype was seen just once. The rearrangement joins TRBV21-1 to TRBJ2-7; the table's D call, TRBD1, has no DNA check behind it. TRBV21-1 is reported as a pseudogene. The CDR3 runs to 15 residues. CDR3 amino acids: CASSKARDSSYEQYV. For the CDR3, the DNA is TGTGCCAGCAGCAAAGCACGGGACAGCTCCTACGAGCAGTACGTC.

The sample holds a few counts of this clonotype. The rearrangement joins TRBV6-4 to TRBJ1-2, with D possibly TRBD1 on 6 matching bases. This CDR3 comprises 14 residues. The germline V and J ends were trimmed by 5 bases and 8 bases, with 18 bases remaining between them. Germline V gene lookup returns CDR1 MRHNA and CDR2 SNTAGT. CDR3: CASSKDSSGGGYTF. CDR3 nucleotides: TGTGCCAGCAGTAAGGACAGCTCCGGGGGCGGCTACACCTTC.

CDR3 nucleotide sequence: TGTGCCAGCAGCTTAGATCCCACCGGCGAGCAGTACTTC. Translation: CASSLDPTGEQYF. The chain couples TRBV7-2 to TRBJ2-7, with unresolved D. CDR1 and CDR2 from the germline V gene are SGHTA and FQGNSA. This CDR3 has 13 residues. Trimming stripped 1 base from V and 6 bases from J, with 10 bases between.

This clonotype showed up just a few times. The chain recombines TRBV1 with TRBJ2-7; the table's D call, TRBD2, was not checked against the DNA. TRBV1 is designated a pseudogene. The CDR3 consists of 14 residues. CDR3 in amino acids: CTSSQGTSVYEQYV. In DNA, the CDR3 is TGCACCAGCAGCCAAGGGACTAGCGTATACGAGCAGTACGTC.

V gene TRBV7-2 combines with J gene TRBJ1-1; the D gene is possibly TRBD1 (5 bases). Germline V gene sequence: CDR1 SGHTA, CDR2 FQGNSA. Trimming took off 2 bases at V and 3 bases at J, with 10 bases between the two ends. The CDR3 covers 14 residues. Here the CDR3 reads CASSLRGEDTEAFF. DNA for the CDR3: TGTGCCAGCAGCTTAAGAGGGGAGGACACTGAAGCTTTCTTT.

This clonotype was found a few times. V gene TRBV20-1 combines with J gene TRBJ2-2; 8 nucleotides match TRBD2. Germline V gene data show CDR1 as DFQATT and CDR2 as SNEGSKA (reference sequence). V lost 3 bases, J lost 2 bases, and 8 bases stayed unmatched. This CDR3 spans 16 amino acids. The CDR3 loop reads CSASGPGLGNTGELFF. The CDR3 DNA sequence: TGCAGTGCTAGCGGCCCGGGACTAGGCAACACCGGGGAGCTGTTTTTT.

V and J are TRBV7-7 and TRBJ2-5; 10 nucleotides align to TRBD1. Trimming at V came to 2 bases and at J to 5 bases, leaving 5 bases not matched to a gene. Germline V CDR1 and CDR2: SSHAT, FNYEAQ (reference sequence). There are 15 residues in the CDR3. The CDR3, as DNA: TGTGCCAGCAGCTTACGGGACAGGGGAGCCGAGACCCAGTACTTC. Protein sequence: CASSLRDRGAETQYF.

The chain couples TRBV7-9 to TRBJ1-1; D possibly corresponds to TRBD1 (5 bases). Germline loops: CDR1 SEHNR, CDR2 FQNEAQ (reference sequence). The CDR3 is 15 amino acids. V was pared by 5 bases and J by 3 bases, with 16 bases between. CDR3 in amino acids: CASSPRAGQYTEAFF. As DNA, the CDR3 is TGTGCCAGCAGCCCCCGGGCAGGACAATACACTGAAGCTTTCTTT.

The chain joins TRBV3-1 to TRBJ2-1; 9 positions match TRBD2. Germline V CDR1 and CDR2: LGHDT, YNNKEL (reference sequence). V lost 4 bases to trimming and J lost 0 bases; unmatched junction nucleotides: 4. The CDR3 sequence is 16 residues long. The CDR3 DNA follows: TGTGCCAGCAGCCGGGTTAGCGGGAGCTCCTACAATGAGCAGTTCTTC. Translated, it gives CASSRVSGSSYNEQFF.

This clonotype showed up just a few times. The genes are TRBV7-9 and TRBJ2-7; unclear D gene. This CDR3 is 13 amino acids long. Germline V lookup: CDR1 SEHNR, CDR2 FQNEAQ (reference sequence). Between the trimmed V and J ends, which lost 4 bases and 4 bases, there was a span of 11 bases. The CDR3 sequence is CASSSMGSYEQYV. CDR3 nucleotide sequence: TGTGCCAGCAGCTCAATGGGTTCTTACGAGCAGTACGTC.

This clonotype has a count of ten or more. This chain connects TRBV7-9 to TRBJ2-7; 7 bases align to TRBD1. Germline CDR1 SEHNR, CDR2 FQNEAQ (reference sequence). V lost 5 bases, J lost 0 bases, and 4 bases stayed unmatched. The CDR3 totals 14 residues. CDR3: CASSLQGSSYEQYF. Here the CDR3 DNA reads TGTGCCAGCAGCCTACAGGGGAGCTCCTACGAGCAGTACTTC.

V gene TRBV11-3 combines with J gene TRBJ2-3; 13 bases match TRBD2. CDR1 and CDR2 (germline): SGHNT, YENEEA. V gave up 4 bases and J gave up 5 bases; unmatched junction bases: 6. CDR3 length equals 16 residues. DNA for the CDR3: TGTGCCAGCAGCTACGGACTAGCGGGGGTAGGAGATACGCAGTATTTT. Protein sequence: CASSYGLAGVGDTQYF.

The chain joins TRBV12-3 or TRBV12-4 to TRBJ2-4; the D call may be TRBD1 or TRBD2 (5 bases each). This CDR3 spans 14 amino acids. The V end was cut by 5 bases, the J end by 8 bases, with 16 bases between. CDR3 bases: TGTGCCAGCAGTATATCGCCTCTGGGGGACATTCAGTACTTC. It specifies CASSISPLGDIQYF.

The chain has TRBV7-8 and TRBJ2-1; D possibly corresponds to TRBD2 (5 bases). With 4 bases removed from V and 6 bases from J, the gap between germline ends came to 16 bases. Germline V lookup: CDR1 SGHVS, CDR2 FQNEAQ. The CDR3 length is 15 residues. This CDR3 reads CASSSSSTPLNEQFF. In DNA, the CDR3 is TGTGCCAGCAGCTCTAGCTCGACTCCTCTCAATGAGCAGTTCTTC. The entire variable domain, with the rest obtained from reference TRBV7-8 and TRBJ2-1, is as follows: GAGVSQSPRYKVAKRGQDVALRCDPISGHVSLFWYQQALGQGPEFLTYFQNEAQLDKSGLPSDRFFAERPEGSVSTLKIQRTQQEDSAVYLCASSSSSTPLNEQFFGPGTRLTVL.

A few counts support this clonotype. This chain uses TRBV20-1 with TRBJ1-6; D perhaps matches TRBD1 (6 bases). The V and J ends lost 1 base and 7 bases respectively, with 14 bases between them. The CDR3 has 15 residues. Germline CDR1 and CDR2: DFQATT and SNEGSKA (reference sequence). DNA of the CDR3: TGCAGTGCTAGAGCCAGGGGTTTGCTAAATTCACCCCTCCACTTT. Amino acid sequence: CSARARGLLNSPLHF.